Reported below is one TCR beta chain. This sample was taken from a study of B cell selection in AIRE deficiency. V trimming: 5 bases; J trimming: 2 bases; junction bases outside the gene matches: 9. This CDR3 contains 17 residues. CDR1 and CDR2 (germline): LGHNA, YNFKEQ. Data came from immunoSEQ multiplex PCR; TCRdb stores just in-frame clones and leaves some out. The sample includes approximately 19,000 clones, 95% to 98% of them seen just once. CD4+CD127+ cells were sorted as the conventional CD4 T cells. The sample was conventional CD4+ T cells sorted from PBMCs. This sequence originates from a human donor with AIRE deficiency. V usage is TRBV4-2 and J usage is TRBJ2-7; 13 nucleotides line up with TRBD2. The CDR3 is CASSSGLAGARTYEQYF. The CDR3 nucleotides read TGTGCCAGCAGCTCTGGACTAGCGGGGGCCAGAACCTACGAGCAGTACTTC.